These 13 T cell receptor beta chains originate from one sample sequenced in a study of blood T cells in healthy people across ages. For the second PCR, which ran for about 7 to 11 cycles, a sample-barcoded 5' primer and a J-beta primer mix were used. TCRdb re-called the 5' RACE reads through MiXCR, storing one row per CDR3 protein. The data contain 780,000 or so distinct CDR3 sequences, roughly 56% of them singletons. Material for sequencing was blood. These receptors all stem from a man aged 35 to 55 in good health.

This clonotype showed up just once. The genes are TRBV6-5 and TRBJ2-7; weak D call: TRBD2 (5 bases). V lost 5 bases and J lost 4, with 21 bases in between. CDR1 is MNHEY and CDR2 is SVGAGI in the germline V gene. The CDR3 extends over 16 amino acids. This CDR3 is CASSPQRPQLGYEQYF. In nucleotides, the CDR3 is TGTGCCAGCAGTCCCCAGCGGCCGCAACTGGGATACGAGCAGTACTTC.

CDR3 DNA sequence: TGTGCCAGCAGCCCCGGGGACCTTAAGCACAATGAGCAGTTCTTC. Protein sequence: CASSPGDLKHNEQFF. The chain employs TRBV6-5 and TRBJ2-1, with D perhaps given as TRBD1 or TRBD2 (5 bases each). The CDR3 totals 15 residues. In germline, CDR1 is MNHEY, CDR2 SVGAGI. The V end lost 6 bases, the J end lost 5 bases, and 17 bases lay between the germline ends.

This clonotype was recorded at least ten times. The chain uses TRBV5-1 and TRBJ2-5, with D unresolved. Trimming shortened V by 0 bases and J by 2 bases, and 8 bases separated the two germline ends. This CDR3 is 14 amino acids long. The germline V gene has CDR1 SGHRS and CDR2 YFSETQ. CDR3 residues: CASSLGSKQETQYF. In DNA form, the CDR3 reads TGCGCCAGCAGCTTGGGGAGTAAACAAGAGACCCAGTACTTC.

The V and J genes are TRBV28 and TRBJ2-5; no clear D. From germline, CDR1 is MDHEN and CDR2 SYDVKM. V lost 0 bases and J lost 2, with 10 bases in between. The CDR3 covers 15 residues. CDR3 sequence: CASSLWKVNQETQYF. The CDR3 DNA reads as TGTGCCAGCAGTTTATGGAAGGTCAATCAAGAGACCCAGTACTTC. The entire variable domain, with the rest obtained from reference TRBV28 and TRBJ2-5, is as follows: DVKVTQSSRYLVKRTGEKVFLECVQDMDHENMFWYRQDPGLGLRLIYFSYDVKMKEKGDIPEGYSVSREKKERFSLILESASTNQTSMYLCASSLWKVNQETQYFGPGTRLLVL.

The chain employs TRBV28 and TRBJ2-1; TRBD1 matches 9 bases. This CDR3 is built from 15 residues. Germline assignment: CDR1 MDHEN and CDR2 SYDVKM. J was trimmed by 2 bases and V by 6 bases; bases with no gene match: 5. The CDR3 bases are TGTGCCAGCAGAATAACAGGGGGCGCCTACAATGAGCAGTTCTTC. Protein product: CASRITGGAYNEQFF.

V and J are TRBV5-1 and TRBJ2-3; 7 bases agree with TRBD1. This CDR3 spans 16 amino acids. V lost 0 bases, J lost 2 bases, and 6 bases stayed unmatched. The germline V gene has CDR1 SGHRS and CDR2 YFSETQ. The CDR3, as DNA: TGCGCCAGCAGCTTGGCCGTGGGGACAGACACAGATACGCAGTATTTT. Translating gives CASSLAVGTDTDTQYF.

The CDR3 protein is CASSQGQGRADTQYF. The CDR3 DNA reads as TGTGCCAGCAGTCAGGGACAGGGGCGGGCAGATACGCAGTATTTT. V usage is TRBV27 and J usage is TRBJ2-3; 10 bases map to TRBD1. With 5 bases clipped from V and 4 bases from J, the junction kept 6 bases outside the gene matches. Germline V gene data show CDR1 as MNHEY and CDR2 as SMNVEV (reference sequence). This CDR3 contains 15 residues.

The chain recombines TRBV4-3 with TRBJ2-4, with unresolved D. The J call could be wrong; TRBJ2-7 is a better fit for the DNA end. Germline values: CDR1 LGHNA, CDR2 YSLEER. There are 16 residues in the CDR3. The CDR3 DNA is TGCGCCAGCAGCCAAGATTCCTTCGGGCGAGGCTACGAGCAGTACTTC. It translates to CASSQDSFGRGYEQYF.

CDR3 nucleotide sequence: TGTGCCAGCAGCGTTCGTCAGACATCAACAGGGACAGATACGCAGTATTTT. Protein: CASSVRQTSTGTDTQYF. V usage is TRBV9 and J usage is TRBJ2-3, with a possible D match to TRBD1 (6 bases). Trimming removed 2 bases from V and 3 bases from J, with 19 bases in between. The CDR3 contains 17 residues. Germline V CDR1 and CDR2: SGDLS, YYNGEE.

The chain links TRBV7-9 to TRBJ2-5; D is perhaps TRBD1 or TRBD2 (6 bases each). The CDR3 sequence is 14 residues long. The V gene's germline CDR1 is SEHNR and CDR2 FQNEAQ (reference sequence). V lost 7 bases and J lost 4, with 16 bases in between. The CDR3 spells CASTNLRGRETQYF. The CDR3 DNA is TGTGCCAGCACCAACCTTCGGGGGCGAGAGACCCAGTACTTC.

The chain carries TRBV7-2 and TRBJ2-7, with 11 positions matching TRBD2. CDR3 length: 16 residues. Trimming cost V 0 bases and J 7 bases; bases outside gene matches: 8. Germline assignment: CDR1 SGHTA and CDR2 FQGNSA. In DNA form, the CDR3 reads TGTGCCAGCAGCTTAGCCATAAATGGACTAGCGGGTGAGCAGTACTTC. As protein: CASSLAINGLAGEQYF. Together with reference TRBV7-2 and TRBJ2-7, the CDR3 gives the full variable domain: GAGVSQSPSNKVTEKGKDVELRCDPISGHTALYWYRQSLGQGLEFLIYFQGNSAPDKSGLPSDRFSAERTGGSVSTLTIQRTQQEDSAVYLCASSLAINGLAGEQYFGPGTRLTVT.

This clonotype has at least ten counts. This chain uses TRBV20-1 with TRBJ1-2; D unclear. Germline V CDR1 and CDR2: DFQATT, SNEGSKA (reference sequence). CDR3 length: 14 amino acids. The ends were cut back, 0 bases at V and 7 bases at J, with 15 bases in the middle. The CDR3 spells CSAREPAWAAGYTF. In DNA, the CDR3 is TGCAGTGCTAGAGAACCGGCGTGGGCGGCTGGCTACACCTTC.

In this sample, this clonotype turned up once. The gene calls are TRBV29-1 and TRBJ2-1; maybe TRBD1 (7 bases). V lost 0 bases to trimming and J lost 6 bases, with 24 bases between them. The CDR3 totals 18 residues. CDR1 is SQVTM, CDR2 ANQGSEA, per germline. The CDR3 is CSVEDPFRGRPASNEQFF. The CDR3 region has the DNA TGCAGCGTTGAAGACCCTTTCAGGGGGAGGCCTGCCTCCAATGAGCAGTTCTTC.